This T cell receptor (beta chain) came from a study of shared clonotypes between healthy human individuals. In the study overall: Donors, aged 18 to 49, were a couple of women and three men. Each donor's CD4 naive and CD4 memory cells filled three plates apiece, CD8 naive two, and CD8 memory one.

The study, taken as a whole, reports: Unshared clonotypes carried lower generation probabilities than those common to all four donors.

V was cut by 6 bases and J by 0 bases, with 18 bases left in between. The CDR3 length is 17 residues. The germline CDR1 and CDR2 sequences are SGHAT and FQNNGV. Concerning this clone itself: Its antigen is not identified.

Using immunoSEQ multiplex PCR, the repertoire was profiled, and TCRdb retains in-frame clones only, with some absent. Among roughly 1,600,000 clones listed, less than 99% were seen once. The rearrangement uses TRBV11-2 and TRBJ1-3, with TRBD1 as a possible D gene (5 bases). The sequenced material came from naive CD4+ T cells sorted from blood. The subset denotes: CD45RA+ positively selected. This sequence originates from a young man in good health. CDR3 DNA: TGTGCCAGCAGAACAGGAATGGCAGGGTTCTCTGGAAACACCATATATTTT. It translates to CASRTGMAGFSGNTIYF.